This T cell receptor (beta chain) comes out of a study of T cells after posttransplantation cyclophosphamide. Broader study findings: Recipient CMV seropositivity and CMV reactivation strongly tracked TRB clonality. Donor CD8+ memory clones often dominated recipient blood repertoires at later times. Skin or GI-infiltrating T cells shared few TRB sequences with blood.

This clone was picked up a small number of times. Its matching antigen is unknown. The CDR3 contains 14 residues. The ends lost 3 bases at V and 7 bases at J; junction bases unmatched: 8. Per germline, CDR1 SGHRS and CDR2 YFSETQ. Peripheral blood was collected from the related graft donor on the marrow donation day. Measured with immunoSEQ multiplex PCR; TCRdb has only the in-frame clones, and not every one. The data contain approximately 26,000 clones, roughly 89% of them seen just once; the ten biggest clones take up around 3.5%. J is TRBJ1-2 and V is TRBV5-1, with 8 positions matching TRBD1. Sequenced sample: PBMCs. This TCR was recovered from a man in his fifties. The CDR3 loop reads CASSSDRGYGGYTF. DNA for the CDR3: TGCGCCAGCAGCTCCGACAGGGGTTATGGTGGCTACACCTTC.